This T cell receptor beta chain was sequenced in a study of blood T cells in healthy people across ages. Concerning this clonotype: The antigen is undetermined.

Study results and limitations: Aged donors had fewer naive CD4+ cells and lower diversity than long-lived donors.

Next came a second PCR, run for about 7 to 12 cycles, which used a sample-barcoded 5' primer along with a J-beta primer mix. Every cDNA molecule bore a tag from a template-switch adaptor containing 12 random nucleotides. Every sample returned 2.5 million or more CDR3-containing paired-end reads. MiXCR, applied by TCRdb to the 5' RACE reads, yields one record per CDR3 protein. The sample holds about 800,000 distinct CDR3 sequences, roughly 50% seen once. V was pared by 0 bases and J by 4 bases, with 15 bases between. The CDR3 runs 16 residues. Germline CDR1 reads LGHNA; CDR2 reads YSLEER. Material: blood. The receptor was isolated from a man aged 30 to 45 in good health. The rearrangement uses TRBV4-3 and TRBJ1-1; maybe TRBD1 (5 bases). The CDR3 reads CASSQDRGRLATEAFF. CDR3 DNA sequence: TGCGCCAGCAGCCAAGATCGGGGCAGGCTGGCCACTGAAGCTTTCTTT.